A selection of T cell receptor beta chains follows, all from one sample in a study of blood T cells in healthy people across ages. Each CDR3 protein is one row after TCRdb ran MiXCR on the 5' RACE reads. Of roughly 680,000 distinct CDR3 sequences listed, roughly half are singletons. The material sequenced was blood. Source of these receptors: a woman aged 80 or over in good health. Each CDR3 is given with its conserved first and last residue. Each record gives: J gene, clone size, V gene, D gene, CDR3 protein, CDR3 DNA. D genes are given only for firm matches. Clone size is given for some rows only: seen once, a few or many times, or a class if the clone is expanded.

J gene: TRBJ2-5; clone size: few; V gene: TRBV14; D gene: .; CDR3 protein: CATPKVGQETQYF; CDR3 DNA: TGTGCCACCCCCAAGGTCGGTCAAGAGACCCAGTACTTC
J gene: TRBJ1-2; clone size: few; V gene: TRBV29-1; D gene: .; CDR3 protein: CSVAPALLYGYTF; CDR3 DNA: TGCAGCGTCGCCCCAGCTCTGCTCTATGGCTACACCTTC
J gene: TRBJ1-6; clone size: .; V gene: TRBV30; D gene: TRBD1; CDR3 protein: CAWSVRGTGWQRGPLHF; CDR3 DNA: TGTGCCTGGAGTGTACGGGGGACAGGGTGGCAGAGAGGACCCCTCCACTTT
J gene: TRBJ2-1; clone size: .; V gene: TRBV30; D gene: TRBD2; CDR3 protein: CARSALAGYNEQFF; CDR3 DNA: TGTGCCCGGAGTGCCCTAGCGGGCTACAATGAGCAGTTCTTC
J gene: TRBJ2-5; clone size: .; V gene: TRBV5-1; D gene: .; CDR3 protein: CASSLTGRGGRETQYF; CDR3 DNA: TGCGCCAGCAGCTTAACGGGGCGCGGGGGCCGAGAGACCCAGTACTTC
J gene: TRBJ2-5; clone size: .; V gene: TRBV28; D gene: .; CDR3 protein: CASRDRINEQYF; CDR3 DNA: TGTGCCAGCAGGGACAGAATCAATGAGCAGTACTTC
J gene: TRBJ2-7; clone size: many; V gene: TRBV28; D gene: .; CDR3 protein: CASYTPYEQYF; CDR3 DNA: TGTGCCAGCTACACCCCCTACGAGCAGTACTTC
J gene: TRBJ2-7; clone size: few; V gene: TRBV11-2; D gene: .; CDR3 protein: CASSLAGTSEQYF; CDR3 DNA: TGTGCCAGCAGCTTAGCTGGGACCTCCGAGCAGTACTTC
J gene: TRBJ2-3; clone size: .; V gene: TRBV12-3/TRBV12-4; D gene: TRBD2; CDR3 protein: CASSSGDYIAGVNTDTQYF; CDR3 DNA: TGTGCCAGCAGTTCGGGGGACTATATAGCGGGGGTTAACACAGATACGCAGTATTTT
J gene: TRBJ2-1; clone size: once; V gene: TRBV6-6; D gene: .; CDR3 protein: CASLEVHKGNEQFF; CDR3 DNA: TGTGCCAGCCTCGAAGTCCACAAGGGCAATGAGCAGTTCTTC
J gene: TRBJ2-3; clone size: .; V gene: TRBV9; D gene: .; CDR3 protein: CASSVVGVGITDTQYF; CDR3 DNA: TGTGCCAGCAGCGTAGTCGGGGTAGGGATCACAGATACGCAGTATTTT
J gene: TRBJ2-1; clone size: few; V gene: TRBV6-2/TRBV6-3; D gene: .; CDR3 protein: CASSYSWAYNEQFF; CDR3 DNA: TGTGCCAGCAGTTACTCGTGGGCCTACAATGAGCAGTTCTTC
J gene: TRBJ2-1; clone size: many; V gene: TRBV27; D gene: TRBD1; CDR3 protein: CASSFDRVAYNEQFF; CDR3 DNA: TGTGCCAGCAGTTTCGACAGGGTGGCCTACAATGAGCAGTTCTTC
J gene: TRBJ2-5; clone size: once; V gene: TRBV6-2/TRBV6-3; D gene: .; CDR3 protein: CASSGGEQETQYF; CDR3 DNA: TGTGCCAGCAGCGGAGGAGAACAAGAGACCCAGTACTTC
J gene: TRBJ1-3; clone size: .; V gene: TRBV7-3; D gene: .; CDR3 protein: CASSLTAGRDTIYF; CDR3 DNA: TGTGCCAGCAGCTTAACGGCAGGACGGGACACCATATATTTT
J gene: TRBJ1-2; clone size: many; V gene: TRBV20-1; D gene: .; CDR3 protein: CSAQGPGYGYTF; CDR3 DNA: TGCAGTGCTCAGGGGCCCGGCTATGGCTACACCTTC
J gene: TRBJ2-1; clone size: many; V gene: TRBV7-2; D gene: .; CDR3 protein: CASSLVSSFNEQFF; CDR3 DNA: TGTGCCAGCAGCTTAGTGAGCAGCTTCAATGAGCAGTTCTTC
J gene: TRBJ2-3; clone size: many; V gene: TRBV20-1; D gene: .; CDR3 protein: CSARWLGRSTDTQYF; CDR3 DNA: TGCAGTGCTAGGTGGTTGGGCAGAAGCACAGATACGCAGTATTTT
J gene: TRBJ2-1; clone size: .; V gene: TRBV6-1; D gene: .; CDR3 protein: CASRPGNEQFF; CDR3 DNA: TGTGCCAGCAGACCGGGGAATGAGCAGTTCTTC
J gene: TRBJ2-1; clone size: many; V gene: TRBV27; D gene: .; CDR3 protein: CASSLRAAYNEQFF; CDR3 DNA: TGTGCCAGCAGTTTACGGGCAGCCTACAATGAGCAGTTCTTC
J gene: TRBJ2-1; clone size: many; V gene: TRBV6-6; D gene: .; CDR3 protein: CASALARGHEQFF; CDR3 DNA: TGTGCCAGCGCGCTGGCGCGGGGCCATGAGCAGTTCTTC
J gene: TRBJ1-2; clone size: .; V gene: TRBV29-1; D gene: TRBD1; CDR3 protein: CSVEDRTGGRYGYTF; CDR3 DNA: TGCAGCGTTGAAGACCGGACAGGAGGGAGATATGGCTACACCTTC
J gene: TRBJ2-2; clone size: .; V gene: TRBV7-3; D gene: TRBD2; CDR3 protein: CASSLRAGVPNTGELFF; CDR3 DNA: TGTGCCAGCAGCTTACGAGCGGGAGTACCGAACACCGGGGAGCTGTTTTTT
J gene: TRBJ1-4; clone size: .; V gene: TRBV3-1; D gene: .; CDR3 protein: CASSTGPGNEKLFF; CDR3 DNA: TGTGCCAGCAGCACGGGACCGGGGAACGAAAAACTGTTTTTT
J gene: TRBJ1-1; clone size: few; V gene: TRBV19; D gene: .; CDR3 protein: CASSMGRDTEAFF; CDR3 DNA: TGTGCCAGTAGTATGGGACGGGACACTGAAGCTTTCTTT
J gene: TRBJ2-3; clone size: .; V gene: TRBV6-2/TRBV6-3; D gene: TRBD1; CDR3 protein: CASSTDRVITDTQYF; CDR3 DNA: TGTGCCAGCAGTACGGACAGGGTGATCACAGATACGCAGTATTTT
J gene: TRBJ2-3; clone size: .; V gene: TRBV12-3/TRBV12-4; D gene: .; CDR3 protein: CASSSRRPSTATQYF; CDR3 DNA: TGTGCCAGCAGTTCCCGGCGCCCTAGCACAGCTACGCAGTATTTT
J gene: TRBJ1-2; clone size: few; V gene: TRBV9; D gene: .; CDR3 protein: CASSPRPRQSYGYTF; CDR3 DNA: TGTGCCAGCAGCCCACGACCTAGACAGTCCTATGGCTACACCTTC
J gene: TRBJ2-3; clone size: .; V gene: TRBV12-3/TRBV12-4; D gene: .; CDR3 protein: CASSSMGTRGADTQYF; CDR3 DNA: TGTGCCAGCAGTTCGATGGGCACCCGGGGTGCAGATACGCAGTATTTT
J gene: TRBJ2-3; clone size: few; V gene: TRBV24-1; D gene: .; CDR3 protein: CATSDSGTSTDTQYF; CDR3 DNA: TGTGCCACCAGTGATTCCGGGACTAGCACAGATACGCAGTATTTT
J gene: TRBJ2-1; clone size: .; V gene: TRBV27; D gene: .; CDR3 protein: CASRPALGPFYNEQFF; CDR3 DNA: TGTGCCAGCAGGCCAGCGCTAGGGCCCTTCTACAATGAGCAGTTCTTC
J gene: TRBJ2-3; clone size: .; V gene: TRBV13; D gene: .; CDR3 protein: CASSPRATKRADMQYF; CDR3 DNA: TGTGCCAGCAGCCCCCGGGCAACAAAGAGGGCGGATATGCAGTATTTT
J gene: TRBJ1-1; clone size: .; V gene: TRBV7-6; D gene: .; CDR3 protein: CASSASRANTEAFF; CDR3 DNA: TGTGCCAGCAGCGCGAGCAGGGCGAACACTGAAGCTTTCTTT
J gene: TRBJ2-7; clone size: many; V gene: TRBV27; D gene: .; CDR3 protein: CASSFPGVTYEQYF; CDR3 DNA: TGTGCCAGCAGCTTCCCAGGGGTAACCTACGAGCAGTACTTC
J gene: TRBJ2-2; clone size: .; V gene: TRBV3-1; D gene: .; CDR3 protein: CASSQAPSGELFF; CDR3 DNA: TGTGCCAGCAGCCAAGCCCCTAGCGGGGAGCTGTTTTTT
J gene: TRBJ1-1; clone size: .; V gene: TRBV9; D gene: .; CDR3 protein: CASSATAGVNTEAFF; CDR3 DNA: TGTGCCAGCAGCGCAACCGCAGGGGTAAACACTGAAGCTTTCTTT
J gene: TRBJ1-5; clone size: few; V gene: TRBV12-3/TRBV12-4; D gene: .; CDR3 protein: CASSRGSYQPQHF; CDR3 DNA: TGTGCCAGCAGCCGAGGGTCCTATCAGCCCCAGCATTTT
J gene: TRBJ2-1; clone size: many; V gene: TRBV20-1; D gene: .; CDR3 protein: CSARQAGMTYNEQFF; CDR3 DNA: TGCAGTGCTAGACAAGCAGGGATGACCTACAATGAGCAGTTCTTC
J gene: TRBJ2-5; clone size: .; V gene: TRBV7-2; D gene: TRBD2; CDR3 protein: CASSLPLETGGTQDTQYF; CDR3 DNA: TGTGCCAGCAGCTTACCCCTAGAAACGGGAGGGACCCAAGATACCCAGTACTTC
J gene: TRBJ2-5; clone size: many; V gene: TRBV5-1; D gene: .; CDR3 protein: CASSLAQVQETQYF; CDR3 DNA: TGCGCCAGCAGCTTGGCACAGGTCCAAGAGACCCAGTACTTC
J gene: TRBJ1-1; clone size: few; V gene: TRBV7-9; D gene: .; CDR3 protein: CASSLDGPGYAEAFF; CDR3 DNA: TGTGCCAGCAGCTTAGATGGGCCAGGGTATGCTGAAGCTTTCTTT
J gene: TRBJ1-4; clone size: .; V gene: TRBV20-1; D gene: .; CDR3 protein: CSAREYRQAINEKLFF; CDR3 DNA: TGCAGTGCTAGAGAGTACCGACAGGCGATTAATGAAAAACTGTTTTTT
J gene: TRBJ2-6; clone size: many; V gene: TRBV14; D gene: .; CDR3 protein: CASSHRRHSGANVLTF; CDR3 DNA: TGTGCCAGCAGCCACCGAAGGCATTCGGGGGCCAACGTCCTGACTTTC
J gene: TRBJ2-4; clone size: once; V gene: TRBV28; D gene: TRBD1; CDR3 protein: CASSFRRGQDIQYF; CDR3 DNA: TGTGCCAGCAGTTTCCGCAGGGGGCAGGACATTCAGTACTTC
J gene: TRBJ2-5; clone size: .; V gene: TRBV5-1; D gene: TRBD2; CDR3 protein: CASSVGGDQETQYF; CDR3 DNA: TGCGCCAGCAGCGTGGGGGGGGACCAAGAGACCCAGTACTTC
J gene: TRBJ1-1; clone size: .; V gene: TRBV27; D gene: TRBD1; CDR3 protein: CASSLQPPDRLGYTEAFF; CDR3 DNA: TGTGCCAGCAGTCTGCAACCCCCGGACAGGCTGGGGTACACTGAAGCTTTCTTT
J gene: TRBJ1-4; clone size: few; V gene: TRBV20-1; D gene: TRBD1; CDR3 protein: CSPRQGAATNEKLFF; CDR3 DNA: TGCAGTCCTAGACAGGGGGCTGCAACTAATGAAAAACTGTTTTTT
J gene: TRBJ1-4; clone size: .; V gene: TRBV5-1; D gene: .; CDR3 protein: CASSPALQEKLFF; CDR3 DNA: TGCGCCAGCAGTCCCGCCCTTCAAGAAAAACTGTTTTTT
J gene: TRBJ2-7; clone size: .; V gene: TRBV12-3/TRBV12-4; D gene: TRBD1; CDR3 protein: CASTIQGANYEQYF; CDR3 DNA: TGTGCCAGCACCATACAGGGGGCGAACTACGAGCAGTACTTC
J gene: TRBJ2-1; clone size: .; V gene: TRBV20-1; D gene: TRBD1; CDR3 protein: CSARDPDRVGNNEQFF; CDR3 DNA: TGCAGTGCTAGAGATCCGGACAGGGTTGGGAACAATGAGCAGTTCTTC
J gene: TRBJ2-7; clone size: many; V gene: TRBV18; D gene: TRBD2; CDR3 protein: CASSWGITSGYEQYF; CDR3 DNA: TGTGCCAGCTCATGGGGGATAACTAGCGGATACGAGCAGTACTTC